This TCR beta chain appears in the sequencing data of a study of T-cell memory formation after mild COVID-19. For the study at large: TCR clustering was largely donor specific. Whole-study findings and limits: CD4+ clones that contracted lay mainly in CM and EM; CD8+ ones lay in EMRA. The SARS-CoV-2 specificity of second-wave clones reaching peak at day 37 remained unverified. The study found balanced CD4/CD8 in clones contracting day 15 to 85 and a CD4+ lean in later expanders.

TCRdb reanalysed the 5' RACE reads using MiXCR and keeps one entry per CDR3 protein. This sample carries around 390,000 distinct CDR3 sequences, about 15% of them seen once, and the ten largest clones take about 22%. Points on this clonotype: What it binds is unknown.

V shed 4 bases and J shed 5 bases, with 13 bases lying between them. The CDR3 consists of 14 residues. Germline V gene sequence: CDR1 SGHDT, CDR2 YYEEEE. The chain is built from TRBV5-6 and TRBJ2-1; D is uncertain. Input material: PBMCs or a T cell subset sorted from them (not recorded which). The clonotype comes from a man between 18 and 35 years old who had mild COVID-19 (a few samples of this study predate the infection). Cell type and time point are not known. DNA for the CDR3: TGTGCCAGCAGCACTTACCCGGCTGACAATGAGCAGTTCTTC. Its protein product is CASSTYPADNEQFF.